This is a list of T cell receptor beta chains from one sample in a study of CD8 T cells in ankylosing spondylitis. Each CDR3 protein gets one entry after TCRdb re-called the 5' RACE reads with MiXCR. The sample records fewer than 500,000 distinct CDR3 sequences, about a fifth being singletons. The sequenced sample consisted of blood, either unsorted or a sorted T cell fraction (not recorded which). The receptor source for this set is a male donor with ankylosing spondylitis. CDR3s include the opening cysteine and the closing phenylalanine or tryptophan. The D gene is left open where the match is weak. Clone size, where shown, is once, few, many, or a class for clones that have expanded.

CDR3 DNA: TGCGCCAGCAGCCTCAAACTAGCAGGGGAGGACGAGCAGTACTTC
CDR3 protein: CASSLKLAGEDEQYF
clone size: .
D gene: .
J gene: TRBJ2-7
V gene: TRBV5-1
CDR3 length: 15

CDR3 DNA: TGTGCCAGCAGCTTAGCTCCAACGGGAGCCGACAGCACAGATACGCAGTATTTT
CDR3 protein: CASSLAPTGADSTDTQYF
clone size: .
D gene: .
J gene: TRBJ2-3
V gene: TRBV7-2
CDR3 length: 18

CDR3 DNA: TGCGCCAGCGGTCCTAGCTCGGGGGCTGCCTACGAGCAGTACTTC
CDR3 protein: CASGPSSGAAYEQYF
clone size: .
D gene: .
J gene: TRBJ2-7
V gene: TRBV5-1
CDR3 length: 15

CDR3 DNA: TGCGCCAGCACCTATGGGGGCTCTGGGGCCAACGTCCTGACTTTC
CDR3 protein: CASTYGGSGANVLTF
clone size: .
D gene: .
J gene: TRBJ2-6
V gene: TRBV5-1
CDR3 length: 15

CDR3 DNA: TGCAGTGCTAGGGCCCCGGGCAATCAGCCCCAGCATTTT
CDR3 protein: CSARAPGNQPQHF
clone size: many
D gene: .
J gene: TRBJ1-5
V gene: TRBV20-1
CDR3 length: 13

CDR3 DNA: TGCAGCGTTAGTTTTGGCTACACCTTC
CDR3 protein: CSVSFGYTF
clone size: many
D gene: .
J gene: TRBJ1-2
V gene: TRBV29-1
CDR3 length: 9

CDR3 DNA: TGCAGTGCTACGGTCAGAGGAAACCTAGAAGCTTTCTTT
CDR3 protein: CSATVRGNLEAFF
clone size: .
D gene: .
J gene: TRBJ1-1
V gene: TRBV20-1
CDR3 length: 13

CDR3 DNA: TGTGCCAGCACCCACGCCGGGTCTCGAAATCAGCCCCAGCATTTT
CDR3 protein: CASTHAGSRNQPQHF
clone size: .
D gene: .
J gene: TRBJ1-5
V gene: TRBV6-2/TRBV6-3
CDR3 length: 15

CDR3 DNA: TGCAGTGCCGGGCGGGGGTACTCAAACAAATACAATGAGCAGTTCTTC
CDR3 protein: CSAGRGYSNKYNEQFF
clone size: few
D gene: TRBD2
J gene: TRBJ2-1
V gene: TRBV20-1
CDR3 length: 16

CDR3 DNA: TGCGCCAGCAGCTTGCGACTGAGCTCTGGGGCCAACGTCCTGACTTTC
CDR3 protein: CASSLRLSSGANVLTF
clone size: .
D gene: .
J gene: TRBJ2-6
V gene: TRBV5-1
CDR3 length: 16

CDR3 DNA: TGCAGCGTTGATGTCACAGATACGCAGTATTTT
CDR3 protein: CSVDVTDTQYF
clone size: few
D gene: .
J gene: TRBJ2-3
V gene: TRBV29-1
CDR3 length: 11

CDR3 DNA: TGTGCCAGCGGGGACTCATACAATGAGCAGTTCTTC
CDR3 protein: CASGDSYNEQFF
clone size: .
D gene: .
J gene: TRBJ2-1
V gene: TRBV28
CDR3 length: 12

CDR3 DNA: TGCAGTGCTAGAAGGGCTAGCGGGAATTATGATGAGCAGTTCTTC
CDR3 protein: CSARRASGNYDEQFF
clone size: few
D gene: TRBD2
J gene: TRBJ2-1
V gene: TRBV20-1
CDR3 length: 15

CDR3 DNA: TGTGCCAGCATCCTCGCAACTAGCGGGAGGGCCCTAGTAGCCGGGGAGCTGTTTTTT
CDR3 protein: CASILATSGRALVAGELFF
clone size: few
D gene: TRBD2
J gene: TRBJ2-2
V gene: TRBV12-3/TRBV12-4
CDR3 length: 19